This T cell receptor beta chain was identified in a study listed by TCRdb under 2016. For CDR1 and CDR2, the germline V gene (reference sequence) lists SEHNR and FQNEAQ. Inclusive of the bounding cysteine and phenylalanine, the CDR3 is 13 residues long. Just the 39-base CDR3 DNA is kept, in frame starting at base 1. V gives up 4 bases and J gives up 8 bases, and the segment between their germline ends measures 14 bases. In this sample, this clonotype turned up a few times. Which antigen it targets is not known. No quality values exist for individual bases; no much larger clone is one base distant. The library was generated by RT-PCR. Instrument used: Illumina MiSeq. In TCRdb, the public reads were trimmed at Q25 with fastp and aligned with MiXCR, with productive beta chains retained. For every CDR3 protein sequence, its rows merge into one entry that carries the most common genes and DNA. The sample table shows about 680,000 distinct CDR3 sequences, and 14% are seen once. The ten largest make up 3% to 4.5% of the sample.

This sequence originates from a female donor in good health, serving as a healthy control. The material sequenced was memory CD4+ T cells from blood. The V and J segments used are TRBV7-9 and TRBJ1-2; the D gene cannot be named for sure. CDR3 region: CASSSSEVGGYTF. The nucleotides are TGTGCCAGCAGCTCCTCCGAGGTAGGGGGCTACACCTTC.